The rows below give T cell receptor beta chains drawn from one sample of a study of blood T cell repertoires in COVID-19. Libraries were prepared by immunoSEQ multiplex PCR; TCRdb keeps only in-frame clonotypes and omits some of them. This sample yields about 250,000 clones, of which just over 85% are seen a single time; more than 1.5% belongs to the top ten. Material: PBMCs or T cells enriched from blood (not recorded which). The receptors were sampled from a man aged 35 to 55 who had recovered from COVID-19. Each CDR3 is given with its conserved first and last residue. The order of the fields is V gene, J gene, D gene, clone size, CDR3 DNA, CDR3 protein. D genes are given only for firm matches. Not all rows give a size; the values are once, few, many and, for expanded clones, a class.

TRBV9	TRBJ2-2	NA	NA	TGTGCCAGCAGCGTAGAGGCCAATGCAGGGACCGGGGAGCTGTTTTTT	CASSVEANAGTGELFF
TRBV4-2	TRBJ1-2	NA	once	TGTGCCAGCAGCCAAGGGGAGGTCTATGGCTACACCTTC	CASSQGEVYGYTF
TRBV28	TRBJ1-1	TRBD1	NA	TGTGCCAGCAGTTTCGCAGGGGGCGGGACTGAAGCTTTCTTT	CASSFAGGGTEAFF
TRBV6-2/TRBV6-3	TRBJ2-5	NA	NA	TGTGCCAGCAGTTTGACTAGGCACCAAGAGACCCAGTACTTC	CASSLTRHQETQYF
TRBV11-2	TRBJ1-6	NA	NA	TGTGCCAGCAGCTTAGACAGGGTGCGTTCACCCCTCCACTTT	CASSLDRVRSPLHF
TRBV25-1	TRBJ1-1	NA	NA	TGTGCCAGCAGTGCCGGTGGCACTGAAGCTTTCTTT	CASSAGGTEAFF
TRBV5-1	TRBJ2-5	TRBD2	NA	TGCGCCAGCAGCTGGGGAGGGGAGCGAGAGACCCAGTACTTC	CASSWGGERETQYF
TRBV2	TRBJ1-1	NA	NA	TGTGCCAGCAGAGCAGGGTGGGACACTGAAGCTTTCTTT	CASRAGWDTEAFF
TRBV10-3	TRBJ2-7	TRBD2	NA	TGTGCCACCACGAAGCGGGGGGACTACGAGCAGTACTTC	CATTKRGDYEQYF
TRBV5-4	TRBJ1-4	TRBD1	NA	TGTGCCAGCAGCCCTGGACAGGGGATGAGAGAAAAACTGTTTTTT	CASSPGQGMREKLFF
TRBV6-5	TRBJ1-6	NA	NA	TGTGCCAGTAAGGAGGGTCGGTATAATTCACCCCTCCACTTT	CASKEGRYNSPLHF
TRBV7-9	TRBJ1-2	NA	few	TGTGCCAGCAGCCCGGCGGGGCTCGGTGGCTACACCTTC	CASSPAGLGGYTF
TRBV2	TRBJ2-2	TRBD2	NA	TGTGCCAGCAGCGCCGGGACTAGCGGGAACAGGGAGCTGTTTTTT	CASSAGTSGNRELFF
TRBV2	TRBJ1-5	NA	NA	TGTGCCAGCAGTGAAGCGCTTTTAACTAGTGGGGGGAATCAGCCCCAGCATTTT	CASSEALLTSGGNQPQHF
TRBV6-6	TRBJ2-1	TRBD2	NA	TGTGCCAGCAGTCCTGGACTAGCGGGAGGGGATGGGTGGTATGAGCAGTTCTTC	CASSPGLAGGDGWYEQFF
TRBV27	TRBJ2-2	TRBD2	NA	TGTGCCAGCAGTCTAGCGGGACTCTATTTGGGCGGGGAGCTGTTTTTT	CASSLAGLYLGGELFF
TRBV5-1	TRBJ2-2	NA	NA	TGCGCCAGCAGCCCCGGTTCTGCGAACACCGGGGAGCTGTTTTTT	CASSPGSANTGELFF
TRBV6-5	TRBJ2-7	TRBD1	NA	TGTGCCAGCAGTTACTTACAGGGGGCCTACGAGCAGTACTTC	CASSYLQGAYEQYF
TRBV11-2	TRBJ2-1	NA	NA	TGTGCCAGCAGCCTAAACTACAATGAGCAGTTCTTC	CASSLNYNEQFF
TRBV30	TRBJ1-5	TRBD1	few	TGTGCCTGCTCTGGACAGGGTAATCAGCCCCAGCATTTT	CACSGQGNQPQHF
TRBV25-1	TRBJ2-5	NA	NA	TGTGCCAGCAGTGAATCTATGGAGACCCAGTACTTC	CASSESMETQYF
TRBV30	TRBJ2-2	NA	once	TGTGCCTGGAGTGTACAGTCTTTAGGGGCCGGGGAGCTGTTTTTT	CAWSVQSLGAGELFF
TRBV5-6	TRBJ1-5	TRBD1	NA	TGTGCCAGCAGCAAGAAGGCGTCGGGACAGAAAAATCAGCCCCAGCATTTT	CASSKKASGQKNQPQHF
TRBV6-4	TRBJ1-1	NA	NA	TGTGCCAGCAGTCGCGAGGGAGGGAGCACTGAAGCTTTCTTT	CASSREGGSTEAFF
TRBV12-3/TRBV12-4	TRBJ2-5	NA	NA	TGTGCCAGCCTTAGCACAGGGCAAGAGACCCAGTACTTC	CASLSTGQETQYF
TRBV6-5	TRBJ2-2	TRBD1	NA	TGTGCCAGCAGTAATGACAGGGCCGGGGAGCTGTTTTTT	CASSNDRAGELFF
TRBV7-8	TRBJ2-7	TRBD1	NA	TGTGCCAGCAGCTTAACCCCGGACAGGGCGGACGAGCAGTACTTC	CASSLTPDRADEQYF
TRBV27	TRBJ2-4	TRBD1	NA	TGTGCCAGCAGTTCGGGACAGGGGGGAGTCATTCAGTACTTC	CASSSGQGGVIQYF
TRBV2	TRBJ2-1	NA	few	TGTGCCAGCAGTACGGACTTGTTATCCTACAATGAGCAGTTCTTC	CASSTDLLSYNEQFF
TRBV19	TRBJ2-7	TRBD1	NA	TGTGCCAGTAGTATGCAGGGGGATTGGTACGAGCAGTACTTC	CASSMQGDWYEQYF
TRBV10-3	TRBJ1-5	NA	NA	TGTGCCATCAGTGGGGGCGACACAAATCAGCCCCAGCATTTT	CAISGGDTNQPQHF
TRBV28	TRBJ2-3	NA	NA	TGTGCCAGCAGTTTTTTTGCCGAGATGGGCACAGATACGCAGTATTTT	CASSFFAEMGTDTQYF
TRBV7-3	TRBJ2-3	NA	NA	TGTGCCAGCAGCTTAGCGACAGGAGCAGATACGCAGTATTTT	CASSLATGADTQYF
TRBV6-5	TRBJ1-1	TRBD1	NA	TGTGCCAGCAGTTGGGACAGGTCCACTGAAGCTTTCTTT	CASSWDRSTEAFF
TRBV9	TRBJ1-3	NA	NA	TGTGCCAGCAGCCTCACAGGGTCTGGAAACACCATATATTTT	CASSLTGSGNTIYF
TRBV16	TRBJ2-2	TRBD1	NA	TGTGCCAGCAGCCAATTACCCCCTGGGACAGACACCGGGGAGCTGTTTTTT	CASSQLPPGTDTGELFF
TRBV6-5	TRBJ2-7	NA	NA	TGTGCCAGCAGTTACAGCGGCCGTATCTACGAGCAGTACTTC	CASSYSGRIYEQYF
TRBV18	TRBJ1-2	TRBD1	NA	TGTGCCAGCTCACCGCAGAGAGGACAGGGTACTAACTATGGCTACACCTTC	CASSPQRGQGTNYGYTF
TRBV27	TRBJ2-7	TRBD2	NA	TGTGCCAGCAGTTTCGGCGGGGGGGGCTTCTTGCAGTACTTC	CASSFGGGGFLQYF
TRBV10-3	TRBJ1-1	NA	NA	TGTGCCATCAGTGAGCCAGGGGCGAACACTGAAGCTTTCTTT	CAISEPGANTEAFF
TRBV7-2	TRBJ2-1	NA	NA	TGTGCCAGCAGCTTACCCGGGGGGCCCCACAATGAGCAGTTCTTC	CASSLPGGPHNEQFF
TRBV9	TRBJ2-1	NA	NA	TGTGCCAGCAGCGTAGACCCTTCGACTAGCTACAATGAGCAGTTCTTC	CASSVDPSTSYNEQFF
TRBV27	TRBJ2-2	TRBD2	NA	TGTGCCAGCAGTTCCGGACTAGCGGGCACCGGGGAGCTGTTTTTT	CASSSGLAGTGELFF
TRBV29-1	TRBJ1-1	NA	NA	TGCAGCGTTTGGGCCCCTCAGAACACTGAAGCTTTCTTT	CSVWAPQNTEAFF
TRBV3-1/TRBV3-2	TRBJ2-7	TRBD1	NA	TGTGCCAGCAGCCGCCCCGGGACAGGAACCTACGAGCAGTACTTC	CASSRPGTGTYEQYF
TRBV27	TRBJ1-5	TRBD1	NA	TGTGCCAGCAGTCTCCACCCGACAGGGGCCCAGCATTTT	CASSLHPTGAQHF